Here is one TCR beta chain with its context. The antigen is not known. This record comes from a study of beta chain features in type 1 diabetes. Whole-study results and caveats: Diminished insertions and augmented deletions at VDJ junctions characterized type 1 diabetes patients. Short templates might get an advantage during PCR, and this would be equal in patients and controls. Cells expressing TCR highly could be over-represented by cDNA sequencing.

This CDR3 has 13 amino acids. The germline CDR1 and CDR2 sequences are SGHTA and FQGTGA. V dropped 5 bases and J dropped 1 base, with 7 bases sitting between them. The sequenced template was cDNA made from the entire isolated RNA. The data were produced by immunoSEQ multiplex PCR, yet TCRdb's version contains in-frame clones alone and is incomplete. The table shows hundreds of thousands of clones, with roughly 16% occurring only once. Central memory, naive, regulatory and stem cell-like memory CD4+ cells were sorted by CD45RO/CCR7/CD25/CD127/CD95/CD27. The material sequenced was naive CD4+ T cells from blood. V is TRBV7-3 and J is TRBJ2-3; D gene unclear. This TCR was recovered from a woman in her late teens or twenties in good health. In DNA form, the CDR3 reads TGTGCCAGCAGCAACACAGGCACAGATACGCAGTATTTT. Its protein is CASSNTGTDTQYF.